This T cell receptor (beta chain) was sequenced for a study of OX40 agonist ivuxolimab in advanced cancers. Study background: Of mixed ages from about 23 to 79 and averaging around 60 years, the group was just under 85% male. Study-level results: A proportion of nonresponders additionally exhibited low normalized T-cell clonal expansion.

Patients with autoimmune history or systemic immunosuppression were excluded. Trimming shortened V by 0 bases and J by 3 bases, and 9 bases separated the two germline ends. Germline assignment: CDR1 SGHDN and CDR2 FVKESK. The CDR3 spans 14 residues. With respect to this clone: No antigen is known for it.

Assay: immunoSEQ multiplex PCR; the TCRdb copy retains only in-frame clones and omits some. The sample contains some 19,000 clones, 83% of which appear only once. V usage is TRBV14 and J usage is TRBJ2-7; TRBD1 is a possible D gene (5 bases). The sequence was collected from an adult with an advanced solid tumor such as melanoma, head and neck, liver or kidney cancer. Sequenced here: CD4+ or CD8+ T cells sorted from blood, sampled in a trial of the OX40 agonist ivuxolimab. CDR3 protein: CASSQDPGYYEQYF. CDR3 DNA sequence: TGTGCCAGCAGCCAAGATCCAGGGTACTACGAGCAGTACTTC.